Following are 28 T cell receptor beta chains from one sample sequenced in a study of CD8 T cells in Susac syndrome. The RNA input was roughly 0.45 to 1 ug, and it was reverse transcribed with random hexamers. TCRdb reprocessed the immunoSEQ multiplex PCR reads via MiXCR and lists one record per CDR3 protein. Seen here are around 140,000 distinct CDR3 sequences, roughly 80% observed once, and the top ten hold around 0.51%. The sample consisted of CD8+ T cells from PBMCs. Receptors were obtained from a human donor with multiple sclerosis.

J is TRBJ2-2 and V is TRBV6-5, with a possible D match to TRBD2 (6 bases). The CDR3 has 16 amino acids. Looked up from germline, CDR1 is MNHEY and CDR2 is SVGAGI. The V and J ends lost 0 bases and 8 bases respectively, with 16 bases between them. The CDR3 bases are TGTGCCAGCAGTTACTCCCATCCGAATGGAGGGGGGGAGCTGTTTTTT. This translates into CASSYSHPNGGGELFF.

The J gene is TRBJ2-1, the V gene TRBV28, with 7 bases lining up with TRBD2. Germline V lookup: CDR1 MDHEN, CDR2 SYDVKM. Losses at the gene ends were 2 bases for V and 5 bases for J; bases not matched to a gene: 3. The CDR3 length is 14 residues. CDR3: CASSLLAENNEQFF. CDR3 coding DNA: TGTGCCAGCAGTTTACTAGCGGAAAACAATGAGCAGTTCTTC.

The CDR3 reads CASSQFTSGTDTQYF. CDR3 bases: TGCGCCAGCAGCCAATTCACTAGCGGCACAGATACGCAGTATTTT. The chain has TRBV4-1 and TRBJ2-3; 7 bases line up with TRBD2. This CDR3 is built from 15 residues. With 2 bases clipped from V and 1 base from J, the junction kept 3 bases outside the gene matches. Germline CDR1 reads MGHRA; CDR2 reads YSYEKL.

This clonotype turned up a few times. The genes are TRBV2 and TRBJ2-7; possible D gene TRBD2, 6 bases. Looked up from germline, CDR1 is SNHLY and CDR2 is FYNNEI. Trimming cost V 6 bases and J 4 bases, with 13 bases left between them. The CDR3 has 13 amino acids. This CDR3 is CASRPGDGYEQYF. The CDR3 region has the DNA TGTGCCAGCAGGCCGGGAGACGGGTACGAGCAGTACTTC.

CDR3 residues: CSARGDTFYEQYF. Written as DNA, the CDR3 is TGCAGTGCTAGGGGGGACACCTTCTACGAGCAGTACTTC. V is TRBV20-1 and J is TRBJ2-7; tentatively, D is TRBD1 (6 bases). The CDR3 sequence is 13 residues long. V gave up 3 bases and J gave up 3 bases, with 12 bases separating them. Germline V gene data show CDR1 as DFQATT and CDR2 as SNEGSKA (reference sequence).

This clonotype was found once. The chain joins TRBV28 to TRBJ2-3; 8 bases align to TRBD2. This CDR3 contains 16 residues. Germline V CDR1 and CDR2: MDHEN, SYDVKM. The V and J ends lost 3 bases and 2 bases, in that order; junction bases with no gene match: 7. This chain's CDR3 is CASSFLAGGSTDTQYF. CDR3 nucleotide sequence: TGTGCCAGCAGTTTCTTGGCGGGGGGTTCCACAGATACGCAGTATTTT.

The V and J genes are TRBV6-2 or TRBV6-3 and TRBJ1-5; D gene unclear. The CDR3 spans 14 residues. Germline V gene lookup returns CDR1 MNHEY and CDR2 SVGEGT. V lost 4 bases and J 10 bases, leaving 17 bases between the germline ends. CDR3 nucleotide sequence: TGTGCCAGCAGTTGGACCACCTCTCTTGATCCCCAGCATTTT. Translated, it gives CASSWTTSLDPQHF.

This chain uses TRBV7-8 with TRBJ1-6; 7 bases are shared with TRBD1. This CDR3 contains 16 residues. In germline, CDR1 is SGHVS, CDR2 FQNEAQ. V was clipped by 7 bases and J by 7 bases; unmatched bases: 13. CDR3 nucleotide sequence: TGTGCCAGCATCCAGGGGGGAGTTTCCTGGAATTCACCCCTCCACTTT. Its translation: CASIQGGVSWNSPLHF. Combining the CDR3 with reference TRBV7-8 and TRBJ1-6 gives the whole variable domain GAGVSQSPRYKVAKRGQDVALRCDPISGHVSLFWYQQALGQGPEFLTYFQNEAQLDKSGLPSDRFFAERPEGSVSTLKIQRTQQEDSAVYLCASIQGGVSWNSPLHFGNGTRLTVT.

This sequence joins TRBV7-9 and TRBJ2-1; TRBD2 might be the D (5 bases). This CDR3 has 16 residues. Trimming removed 5 bases at V and 2 bases at J, with 16 bases between. Germline CDR1 reads SEHNR; CDR2 reads FQNEAQ (reference sequence). The CDR3 bases are TGTGCCAGCAGCCCCCGGACTCTCGAAACCTACAATGAGCAGTTCTTC. Its protein product is CASSPRTLETYNEQFF.

This chain joins TRBV7-2 and TRBJ1-1; D uncertain. Trimming shortened V by 1 base and J by 2 bases, and 11 bases separated the two germline ends. There are 15 residues in the CDR3. The V gene's germline CDR1 is SGHTA and CDR2 FQGNSA. CDR3 in amino acids: CASSLDYLSNTEAFF. CDR3 nucleotide sequence: TGTGCCAGCAGCTTAGACTACCTCTCCAACACTGAAGCTTTCTTT.

This clonotype appeared once. The J gene is TRBJ2-3, the V gene TRBV30; unclear D gene. V was shortened by 0 bases and J by 4 bases, with 8 bases between the two germline ends. Germline values: CDR1 GTSNPN, CDR2 SVGIG (reference sequence). The CDR3 spans 13 residues. The DNA of the CDR3 is TGTGCCTGGAGTGTTGACACCCCAGATACGCAGTATTTT. Its protein product is CAWSVDTPDTQYF.

The chain employs TRBV6-1 and TRBJ1-5; D not resolved. V lost 5 bases to trimming and J lost 1 base, with 3 bases between them. The CDR3 is 12 amino acids. The germline gives CDR1 MNHNS, CDR2 SASEGT. Written as DNA, the CDR3 is TGTGCCAGCAGTCACAGCAATCAGCCCCAGCATTTT. It encodes CASSHSNQPQHF.

This clonotype was seen once. CDR3 sequence: CASSPRPSTGELFF. The CDR3, as DNA: TGTGCCAGTAGTCCCCGCCCTAGCACCGGGGAGCTGTTTTTT. V is TRBV19 and J is TRBJ2-2; D is undetermined. The CDR3 runs 14 residues. With 5 bases removed from V and 4 bases from J, the gap between germline ends came to 11 bases. CDR1 and CDR2 (germline): LNHDA, SQIVND (reference sequence).

The chain links TRBV19 to TRBJ2-1; either TRBD1 or TRBD2 may supply D (5 bases each). Germline-derived CDR1 and CDR2 are LNHDA and SQIVND (reference sequence). This CDR3 comprises 12 residues. The V end was cut by 7 bases, the J end by 12 bases, with 16 bases between. Written as DNA, the CDR3 is TGTGCCAGTACTGAAAGCGGACAAGGGCAGTTCTTC. This translates into CASTESGQGQFF.

The sample holds one count of this clonotype. CDR3: CASSVVMTEAFF. Here the CDR3 DNA reads TGTGCCAGCAGCGTAGTGATGACTGAAGCTTTCTTT. The chain joins TRBV9 to TRBJ1-1; D is unclear. The length of the CDR3 is 12 residues. From germline, CDR1 is SGDLS and CDR2 YYNGEE. V was trimmed by 0 bases and J by 5 bases, leaving 5 bases between them.

V and J are TRBV6-5 and TRBJ2-2; D is possibly TRBD1 (5 bases). Per germline, CDR1 MNHEY and CDR2 SVGAGI. Trimming removed 0 bases at V and 7 bases at J, with 12 bases between. This CDR3 comprises 15 residues. CDR3 sequence (DNA): TGTGCCAGCAGTTACTCAGGACATAAGGTCGGGGAGCTGTTTTTT. Its protein product is CASSYSGHKVGELFF.

The CDR3 here is CASSLNADLAKNIQYF. CDR3 nucleotide sequence: TGCGCCAGCAGCTTAAACGCAGATCTAGCCAAAAACATTCAGTACTTC. The V gene is TRBV4-1, the J gene TRBJ2-4; D ambiguous. Germline-derived CDR1 and CDR2 are MGHRA and YSYEKL. The CDR3 has 16 amino acids. Trimming left V 5 bases short and J 0 bases short, with 14 bases between.

This rearrangement joins TRBV19 to TRBJ2-1, with D unresolved. Trimming took off 7 bases at V and 9 bases at J, with 10 bases between the two ends. The germline gives CDR1 LNHDA, CDR2 SQIVND (reference sequence). This CDR3 is 11 amino acids long. The DNA for the CDR3 is TGTGCCAGTATATTCGGCAGTGAGCAGTTCTTC. Amino acids: CASIFGSEQFF.

The genes are TRBV3-1 and TRBJ1-1, with TRBD1 as a possible D gene (5 bases). CDR3 length: 15 residues. V gave up 1 base and J gave up 4 bases, with 13 bases separating them. Germline assignment: CDR1 LGHDT and CDR2 YNNKEL (reference sequence). Here the CDR3 DNA reads TGTGCCAGCAGCCAAGTTTGGTTGGGGGGCACTGAAGCTTTCTTT. It specifies CASSQVWLGGTEAFF.

The chain carries TRBV15 and TRBJ2-4; no firm D call. The CDR3 has 16 amino acids. The V and J ends lost 0 bases and 0 bases respectively, with 9 bases between them. The germline gives CDR1 LNHNV, CDR2 YYDKDF (reference sequence). The CDR3 nucleotides are TGTGCCACCAGCAGAGATGTGGAACTAGCCAAAAACATTCAGTACTTC. This encodes CATSRDVELAKNIQYF.

The CDR3 DNA reads as TGCGCCAGCAGCAAGGTAGGGGAGGGCCCCTACAATGAGCAGTTCTTC. It encodes CASSKVGEGPYNEQFF. The genes are TRBV4-1 and TRBJ2-1; 7 nucleotides line up with TRBD2. The ends lost 5 bases at V and 2 bases at J; junction bases unmatched: 9. The CDR3 is made up of 16 amino acids. Per the germline V gene, CDR1 is MGHRA and CDR2 is YSYEKL.

J is TRBJ1-2 and V is TRBV10-3; D not certain. V dropped 4 bases and J dropped 5 bases, with 14 bases sitting between them. The germline V gene has CDR1 ENHRY and CDR2 SYGVKD. This CDR3 is built from 14 residues. The CDR3 region is CAISAYGEKYGYTF. CDR3 nucleotide sequence: TGTGCCATCAGTGCCTACGGCGAGAAGTATGGCTACACCTTC.

This clonotype has only a few counts. The chain recombines TRBV5-4 with TRBJ1-1, with D hard to call. Germline-derived CDR1 and CDR2 are SGHNT and YYREEE (reference sequence). The CDR3 has 15 residues. V was clipped by 1 base and J by 4 bases, with 14 bases between them. This CDR3 reads CASSLSLGVGTEAFF. The CDR3, as DNA: TGTGCCAGCAGCTTGTCTCTCGGGGTAGGCACTGAAGCTTTCTTT.

This clonotype appeared once. The chain links TRBV20-1 to TRBJ1-2; 8 bases align to TRBD1. CDR3 length equals 13 residues. Germline V gene lookup returns CDR1 DFQATT and CDR2 SNEGSKA (reference sequence). The CDR3, as DNA: TGCAGAGCGACAGGGGCACGAGGCTATGGCTACACCTTC. The encoded protein is CRATGARGYGYTF.

This clonotype was seen once. The rearrangement joins TRBV2 to TRBJ2-3; TRBD2 is a possible D gene (5 bases). The V end was cut by 3 bases, the J end by 1 base, with 11 bases between. Germline V gene data show CDR1 as SNHLY and CDR2 as FYNNEI. This CDR3 has 15 residues. The CDR3 nucleotides are TGTGCCAGCAGTGACGAGGGATGGGGCACAGATACGCAGTATTTT. Amino acids: CASSDEGWGTDTQYF. Full variable domain (outside the CDR3, taken from reference TRBV2 and TRBJ2-3): EPEVTQTPSHQVTQMGQEVILRCVPISNHLYFYWYRQILGQKVEFLVSFYNNEISEKSEIFDDQFSVERPDGSNFTLKIRSTKLEDSAMYFCASSDEGWGTDTQYFGPGTRLTVL.

The chain carries TRBV24-1 and TRBJ2-5; D remains ambiguous. Trimming took 3 bases from V and 1 from J, leaving 11 bases between them. The CDR3 extends over 15 amino acids. Germline V gene data show CDR1 as KGHDR and CDR2 as SFDVKD. The CDR3 nucleotides read TGTGCCACCAGTGATCCGACTGGGTCCCAAGAGACCCAGTACTTC. Its translation: CATSDPTGSQETQYF.

The J gene is TRBJ2-2, the V gene TRBV30; no reliable D call. Germline CDR1 reads GTSNPN; CDR2 reads SVGIG (reference sequence). V was shortened by 3 bases and J by 7 bases, with 3 bases between the two germline ends. This CDR3 region has 10 residues. The CDR3 protein is CAWRLGELFF. The CDR3 DNA reads TGTGCCTGGAGACTCGGGGAGCTGTTTTTT.

Comments on this clonotype: The junction does not match germline at one end; this may be a read error. The gene calls are TRBV7-9 and TRBJ1-1, with D maybe TRBD1 (5 bases). The germline gives CDR1 SEHNR, CDR2 FQNEAQ (reference sequence). This CDR3 has 12 amino acids. Here the CDR3 DNA reads TGTGCCAGCAGTTCTCCGGGACCAGAAGTTTTCTTT. As protein: CASSSPGPEVFF.